This T cell receptor (beta chain) was recovered during a study of Graves' ophthalmopathy and Graves' hyperthyroidism. Study-wide points: Predictions made by the model for ophthalmopathy progression reached more than 55% sensitivity and about 72% specificity. Ophthalmopathy and stable hyperthyroidism were discriminated by a 13-signature model, with about 91% sensitivity and under 84% specificity.

This clonotype has only a few counts. What it binds is not known. Germline V lookup: CDR1 SGHTS, CDR2 YDEGEE. Trimming cost V 0 bases and J 7 bases, with 13 bases left between them. This CDR3 region has 15 residues. Uncontrolled infections, pregnancy, lactation or other autoimmune diseases led to patient exclusion. TCR beta CDR3 regions were amplified from RNA transcripts. RT-PCR in the first round used HTBI primers; a second-round multiplex PCR followed. From the multiplex PCR reads, TCRdb called clonotypes with MiXCR, one entry per CDR3 protein. The sample lists some 1.1 million distinct CDR3 sequences; around a third were seen once.

Specimen: peripheral blood or thyroid tissue (not recorded which). The sequence derives from an adult man with Graves' hyperthyroidism. The chain employs TRBV5-8 and TRBJ2-2, with TRBD1 as a possible D gene (6 bases). CDR3 in amino acids: CASSLEGQTGGELFF. The CDR3 DNA reads as TGTGCCAGCAGCTTGGAAGGACAGACCGGCGGGGAGCTGTTTTTT.